This entry concerns a single TCR beta chain. The target of this receptor is not known. It has no much larger one-base neighbor in the sample; base qualities were not kept. The data are from a study of OX40 agonist ivuxolimab in advanced cancers. At the level of the whole study: The costimulatory receptor OX40 (CD134) was targeted by ivuxolimab, a fully human IgG2 agonistic monoclonal antibody. Intravenous ivuxolimab was administered to patients every 2 weeks at six dose levels: 0.01, 0.1, 0.3, 1.5, 3 and 10 mg/kg. Of the roughly 52 dose-escalation patients, hepatocellular carcinoma was present in about 20, melanoma in roughly 15, renal cell carcinoma in 9 and head and neck cancer in 9. In the dose-escalation cohort, 65% to 85% of patients were male, and the mean age was around 60 years with a range of roughly 23 to 79. Patients were allowed to have had prior anti-PD-1, anti-PD-L1 or anti-CTLA-4 therapy, and around 37% of the dose-escalation patients had previously received checkpoint inhibitors. Partial responses were achieved by three dose-escalation patients, of whom one had hepatocellular carcinoma and two had cutaneous melanoma. The purpose of peripheral TCRbeta sequencing was to test whether ivuxolimab changed TCR sequence diversity and led to clonal T-cell expansion. The paper reports the monotherapy dose-escalation portion (N ≈ 50 patients) of the phase I ivuxolimab trial.

For sequencing of the TCRbeta CDR3 region, genomic DNA was extracted from the sorted cells. The immunoSEQ Assay was used to sequence the TCRbeta CDR3 regions. TCRdb retrieved this table from immuneACCESS and kept in-frame rearrangements only. Not all clones are present; in checked studies, unresolved V genes account for under half, and no reason is known for the remainder. In this sample the table shows 40,000 to 45,000 clones, about four fifths of which occur a single time. The top ten clones comprise about 23% of the sample. Paper-wide results and their limitations: The antigen specificity of the clonally expanded peripheral T cells was not determined. In the 0.1-3.0 mg/kg groups, partial responders were among the patients with the lowest normalized peripheral clonal expansion, particularly in CD8+ T cells. Clonal expansion of both CD4+ and CD8+ blood T cells was observed from baseline to week 6 at doses 0.1 to 3.0 mg/kg. Low levels of normalized T-cell clonal expansion were also seen in some patients who did not respond. On average, CD8+ T cells showed more expanded clones than CD4+ T cells after ivuxolimab.

Patients with autoimmune disease history or receiving systemic immunosuppression were excluded from the trial. Peripheral blood for TCR sequencing was collected from all dose cohorts at baseline, on cycle 4 day 1, and on cycle 7 day 1. Samples were obtained from an open-label, multicenter, first-in-human phase I dose-escalation trial of ivuxolimab. Adults with locally advanced or metastatic melanoma, renal cell, hepatocellular, or head and neck squamous cell carcinoma were enrolled in the trial. Before TCR sequencing, CD4+ T cells and CD8+ T cells were sorted from peripheral blood as separate populations. From the cysteine through the phenylalanine, the CDR3 covers 11 amino acids. Of all the DNA, just the CDR3 is kept, 33 bases in frame from base 1. The germline V gene gives CDR1 as SGHTA and CDR2 as FQGNSA. V is shortened by 3 bases, J by 9 bases, and the region joining them spans 6 bases.

This specimen consisted of CD4+ or CD8+ T cells sorted from blood, obtained in a trial of the OX40 agonist ivuxolimab. This receptor was identified in an adult with an advanced solid tumor such as melanoma, head and neck, liver or kidney cancer. The rearrangement combines TRBV7-2 with TRBJ2-1; no D gene can be assigned with confidence. The nucleotide sequence reads TGTGCCAGCAGCTTTATGAGTGAGCAGTTCTTC. Translated, it reads CASSFMSEQFF.